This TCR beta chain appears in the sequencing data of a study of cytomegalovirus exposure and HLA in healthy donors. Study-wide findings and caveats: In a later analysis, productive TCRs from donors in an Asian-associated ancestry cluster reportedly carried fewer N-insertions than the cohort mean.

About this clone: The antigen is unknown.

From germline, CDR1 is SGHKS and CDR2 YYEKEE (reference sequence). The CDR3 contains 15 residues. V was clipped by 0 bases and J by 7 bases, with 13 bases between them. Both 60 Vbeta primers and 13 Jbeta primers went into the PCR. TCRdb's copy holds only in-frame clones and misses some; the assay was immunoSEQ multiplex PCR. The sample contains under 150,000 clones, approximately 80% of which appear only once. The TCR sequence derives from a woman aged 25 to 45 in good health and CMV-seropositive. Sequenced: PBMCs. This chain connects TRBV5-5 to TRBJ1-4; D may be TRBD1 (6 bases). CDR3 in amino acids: CASSLANRAFEKLFF. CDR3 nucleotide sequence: TGTGCCAGCAGCTTGGCTAACAGGGCCTTTGAAAAACTGTTTTTT. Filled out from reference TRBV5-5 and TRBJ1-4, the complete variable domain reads DAGVTQSPTHLIKTRGQQVTLRCSPISGHKSVSWYQQVLGQGPQFIFQYYEKEERGRGNFPDRFSARQFPNYSSELNVNALLLGDSALYLCASSLANRAFEKLFFGSGTQLSVL.